Following are 26 T cell receptor beta chains from one sample sequenced in a study of T cells expressing NK-cell markers. TCRdb re-called the 5' RACE reads; every CDR3 protein appears as one record, without DNA. This sample's clone table lists hundreds of thousands of distinct CDR3 sequences. What was sequenced was blood T cells: a sorted CD56 or NKG2C T cell subset, CD4+ or CD8+ T cells, or bulk PBMC T cells (not recorded which). These receptors came from a man between 18 and 29 years old in good health.

The chain couples TRBV7-2 to TRBJ1-4; checking the TCRdb D call of TRBD1 is not possible without DNA. Germline CDR1 is SGHTA and CDR2 is FQGNSA. This CDR3 has 15 amino acids. The CDR3 here is CASSFSGPPVEKLFF.

V gene TRBV6-2 or TRBV6-3 combines with J gene TRBJ2-1; TCRdb indicates TRBD2, and absent DNA this call remains unverified. This CDR3 comprises 16 residues. CDR1 and CDR2 from the germline V gene are MNHEY and SVGEGT. CDR3 protein: CASSYGLAGDTDEQFF.

The chain carries TRBV28 and TRBJ2-2; TCRdb names TRBD2, which stays unverified in the absence of DNA. Germline assignment: CDR1 MDHEN and CDR2 SYDVKM. This CDR3 has 18 residues. The CDR3 sequence is CASSPTRTKGRTTGELFF.

This chain connects TRBV7-6 to TRBJ2-1; TCRdb indicates TRBD1, and absent DNA this call remains unverified. Germline V gene sequence: CDR1 SGHVS, CDR2 FNYEAQ. The CDR3 spans 17 residues. The CDR3 protein is CASSSRMGTDSYNEQFF.

The rearrangement joins TRBV21-1 to TRBJ2-1; TCRdb designates TRBD1, a call that cannot be tested without DNA. TRBV21-1 is assigned pseudogene status. The CDR3 consists of 14 residues. Here the CDR3 reads CASSGQGEHCKWFF.

The V and J genes are TRBV11-2 and TRBJ1-5; TCRdb gives TRBD1 as the D gene, but with no DNA this cannot be confirmed. The CDR3 length is 13 residues. Germline values: CDR1 SGHAT, CDR2 FQNNGV. The CDR3 here is CASSPDRTRPQHF.

The rearrangement joins TRBV12-3 or TRBV12-4 to TRBJ2-1; the D call of TRBD1 rests on TCRdb alone, since no DNA is present to check it. CDR3 length equals 15 residues. This CDR3 is CASSFGVGGYNEQFF.

This chain links TRBV2 with TRBJ2-3; TCRdb selects TRBD1, and the lack of DNA leaves this call unchecked. The germline gives CDR1 SNHLY, CDR2 FYNNEI. The CDR3 spans 16 residues. CDR3 amino acids: CASSEEAGFGTDTQYF.

The rearrangement uses TRBV18 and TRBJ2-1; TCRdb picks TRBD1, but there is no DNA to check that call. CDR3 length: 12 amino acids. Germline assignment: CDR1 KGHSH and CDR2 LQKENI. CDR3 protein: CASSPVDRGEFF.

The CDR3: CASTSTANQPQHF. The chain employs TRBV10-2 and TRBJ1-5. The CDR3 covers 13 residues. CDR1 and CDR2 from the germline V gene are WSHSY and SAAADI.

The gene calls are TRBV12-3 or TRBV12-4 and TRBJ2-1; TCRdb indicates TRBD2, and absent DNA this call remains unverified. The CDR3 has 17 residues. CDR3 sequence reads: CASSLGLAGGSLNEQFF.

The chain combines TRBV11-3 with TRBJ2-5; TCRdb names TRBD2, which stays unverified in the absence of DNA. The CDR3 has 16 residues. Per germline, CDR1 SGHNT and CDR2 YENEEA. CDR3 protein: CASSSVTLSGQETQYF.

V usage is TRBV18 and J usage is TRBJ2-3. This CDR3 region has 17 residues. The germline V gene has CDR1 KGHSH and CDR2 LQKENI. This CDR3 is CASSPIDGVQNTDTQYF.

This chain connects TRBV7-6 to TRBJ2-5. The CDR3 totals 15 residues. Germline CDR1 and CDR2: SGHVS and FNYEAQ. Here the CDR3 reads CASSPETGFQETQYF.

J is TRBJ2-7 and V is TRBV4-3; TCRdb designates TRBD1, a call that cannot be tested without DNA. This CDR3 is built from 17 residues. Per the germline V gene, CDR1 is LGHNA and CDR2 is YSLEER. The CDR3 is CASSQDLDREFTYEQYF.

The V and J genes are TRBV3-1 and TRBJ1-6. Per germline, CDR1 LGHDT and CDR2 YNNKEL (reference sequence). This CDR3 region has 12 residues. The CDR3 region is CASSQDVSPLHF. The complete variable domain, with remaining parts taken from reference TRBV3-1 and TRBJ1-6, reads DTAVSQTPKYLVTQMGNDKSIKCEQNLGHDTMYWYKQDSKKFLKIMFSYNNKELIINETVPNRFSPKSPDKAHLNLHINSLELGDSAVYFCASSQDVSPLHFGNGTRLTVT.

This rearrangement joins TRBV6-5 to TRBJ2-5; TCRdb designates TRBD1, a call that cannot be tested without DNA. Germline loops: CDR1 MNHEY, CDR2 SVGAGI. The CDR3 runs to 16 residues. CDR3 region: CASSSYVQGMGGTQYF.

The J gene is TRBJ1-1, the V gene TRBV5-1; the TCRdb call, TRBD1, lacks DNA for checking. Germline-derived CDR1 and CDR2 are SGHRS and YFSETQ. The CDR3 spans 16 residues. CDR3 residues: CASSLQGAGSNTEAFF.

This chain links TRBV20-1 with TRBJ1-5; TCRdb designates TRBD1, a call that cannot be tested without DNA. Germline assignment: CDR1 DFQATT and CDR2 SNEGSKA (reference sequence). The CDR3 runs to 17 residues. This chain's CDR3 is CSARGTITGVAGQPQHF.

The genes are TRBV5-1 and TRBJ1-1; TCRdb's D call, TRBD1, is unchecked because there is no DNA. This CDR3 has 13 amino acids. Germline V CDR1 and CDR2: SGHRS, YFSETQ. The CDR3: CASRAGGNTEAFF.

V and J are TRBV3-1 and TRBJ2-3. This CDR3 contains 14 residues. CDR1 is LGHDT and CDR2 is YNNKEL in the germline V gene (reference sequence). The CDR3 loop is CASSQGRLEDTQYF.

V is TRBV7-9 and J is TRBJ1-6; TCRdb reports TRBD1, a call that lacks DNA to check it against. Germline V gives CDR1 SEHNR, CDR2 FQNEAQ (reference sequence). This CDR3 comprises 16 residues. The chain's CDR3 is CASSPATGLNNSPLHF.

This rearrangement joins TRBV11-2 to TRBJ1-1. Germline CDR1 SGHAT, CDR2 FQNNGV. This CDR3 comprises 13 residues. The CDR3: CASSPGPYTEAFF.

J is TRBJ2-7 and V is TRBV4-3; TCRdb names TRBD1, which stays unverified in the absence of DNA. Germline CDR1 reads LGHNA; CDR2 reads YSLEER. The CDR3 totals 15 residues. CDR3 protein: CASSLTGESAYEQYF.

The gene calls are TRBV12-3 or TRBV12-4 and TRBJ2-5; the TCRdb D gene call, TRBD2, has no DNA to confirm it. CDR3 length: 15 residues. The CDR3: CASAFDGRPQETQYF.

V is TRBV11-2 and J is TRBJ2-3; TCRdb outputs TRBD2, but without DNA this stays unchecked. The CDR3 is 15 amino acids. Germline V CDR1 and CDR2: SGHAT, FQNNGV. CDR3 sequence: CASSPGEGVGDTQYF.